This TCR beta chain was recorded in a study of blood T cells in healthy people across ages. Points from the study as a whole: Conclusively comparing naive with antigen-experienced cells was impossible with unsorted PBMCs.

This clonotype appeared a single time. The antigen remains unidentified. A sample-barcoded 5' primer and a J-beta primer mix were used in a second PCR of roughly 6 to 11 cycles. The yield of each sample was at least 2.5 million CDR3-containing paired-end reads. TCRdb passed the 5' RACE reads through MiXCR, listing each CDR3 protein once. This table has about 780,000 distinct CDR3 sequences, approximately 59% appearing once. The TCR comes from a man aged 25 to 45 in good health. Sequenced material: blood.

CDR3 region: CASSWGEILDQPQHF. The CDR3 nucleotides are TGTGCCAGCAGCTGGGGAGAAATACTAGATCAGCCCCAGCATTTT. The chain uses TRBV7-9 and TRBJ1-5; D is undetermined. Germline values: CDR1 SEHNR, CDR2 FQNEAQ (reference sequence). This CDR3 has 15 residues. The V end was cut by 4 bases, the J end by 5 bases, with 15 bases between.